This T cell receptor (beta chain) was identified in a study of shared T cell receptors in the human thymus. Repertoires were generated with immunoSEQ multiplex PCR, while TCRdb's copy carries only in-frame clones and drops some. The sample holds approximately 760,000 clones, 70% to 90% seen once. These data were also reused for a study on human thymus T cells.

The sequenced sample consisted of thymocytes. This clonotype was sampled from a girl under two years old with a congenital heart defect.

The CDR3 DNA reads TGTGCCAGCTCACCTGGACACAAACTCACAGATACGCAGTATTTT. It codes for CASSPGHKLTDTQYF. The chain is built from TRBV18 and TRBJ2-3; maybe TRBD1 (5 bases). The CDR3 spans 15 residues. Germline V CDR1 and CDR2: KGHSH, LQKENI. Deletions cut 3 bases from V and 2 bases from J, with 12 bases between.